A selection of T cell receptor beta chains follows, all from one sample in a study of CXCR3-negative and CXCR3-positive naive CD8 T cells. TCRdb re-called the 5' RACE reads, yielding one record per CDR3 amino acid sequence without DNA. Its listing shows tens of thousands of distinct CDR3 sequences. The sample consisted of memory CD8+ T cells from blood. The receptors were sampled from a human donor in good health. Some clones in this sample may be carry-over from other donors' samples. The CDR3 runs from the conserved cysteine through the conserved F or W. Clone size appears in some rows only: once, few, many, or a class for an expanded clone.

J: TRBJ2-5; size: NA; V: TRBV28; CDR3: CASGTTGPQETQYF
J: TRBJ1-1; size: NA; V: TRBV4-2; CDR3: CASSPDTNTEAFF
J: TRBJ2-1; size: NA; V: TRBV20-1; CDR3: CSARAAGEIDEQFF
J: TRBJ2-5; size: medium-sized; V: TRBV6-4; CDR3: CASSVASQETQYF
J: TRBJ2-7; size: NA; V: TRBV29-1; CDR3: CSVETLESGRSNEQYF
J: TRBJ2-1; size: NA; V: TRBV28; CDR3: CASSLPSGSSYNEQFF
J: TRBJ1-2; size: NA; V: TRBV7-9; CDR3: CASTIGDTYGYTF
J: TRBJ2-1; size: NA; V: TRBV20-1; CDR3: CSARDPGRTINEQFF
J: TRBJ2-1; size: NA; V: TRBV7-9; CDR3: CASSATAGTGRYNEQFF
J: TRBJ2-7; size: NA; V: TRBV30; CDR3: CAWSVLGGINEQYF
J: TRBJ2-7; size: NA; V: TRBV20-1; CDR3: CSASGDSSYEQYF
J: TRBJ2-2; size: NA; V: TRBV7-8; CDR3: CASSVPARGGVGELFF
J: TRBJ1-1; size: NA; V: TRBV20-1; CDR3: CSAKGTGLDTEAFF
J: TRBJ2-3; size: NA; V: TRBV20-1; CDR3: CSARGGEADTQYF
J: TRBJ2-1; size: NA; V: TRBV12-3/TRBV12-4; CDR3: CASSLDRYNEQFF
J: TRBJ1-1; size: NA; V: TRBV7-6; CDR3: CASSFGPEEAGTEAFF
J: TRBJ1-2; size: NA; V: TRBV4-3; CDR3: CASSQDGMGLPGYTF
J: TRBJ1-1; size: NA; V: TRBV23-1; CDR3: CASSHGTGGNERNTEAFF
J: TRBJ2-7; size: NA; V: TRBV4-3; CDR3: CASSQGHPGSYEQYF
J: TRBJ2-1; size: NA; V: TRBV6-2/TRBV6-3; CDR3: CASSSEGESYNEQFF
J: TRBJ2-1; size: NA; V: TRBV2; CDR3: CASSDRDYNEQFF
J: TRBJ2-7; size: NA; V: TRBV11-2; CDR3: CASTIPWGLAGGQPYEQYF
J: TRBJ2-4; size: NA; V: TRBV7-2; CDR3: CASSLGQGEDIQYF
J: TRBJ2-7; size: NA; V: TRBV4-2; CDR3: CASSQDFRESYEQYF
J: TRBJ2-1; size: NA; V: TRBV10-3; CDR3: CAITSAAGGLYNEQFF
J: TRBJ2-7; size: NA; V: TRBV29-1; CDR3: CSVGQGIMYEQYF
J: TRBJ2-7; size: NA; V: TRBV5-1; CDR3: CASSLVQGRDEQYF
J: TRBJ2-1; size: NA; V: TRBV20-1; CDR3: CSARGVGLAGGFSSYNEQFF
J: TRBJ1-2; size: NA; V: TRBV20-1; CDR3: CSARDLIRGDGYGYTF
J: TRBJ2-3; size: medium-sized; V: TRBV7-6; CDR3: CASSLVADTQYF
J: TRBJ2-7; size: NA; V: TRBV2; CDR3: CASRGRGTHYEQYF
J: TRBJ1-6; size: NA; V: TRBV28; CDR3: CASSPDRALSGSPLHF
J: TRBJ2-5; size: NA; V: TRBV7-3; CDR3: CASSEEGYQETQYF
J: TRBJ2-5; size: NA; V: TRBV6-2/TRBV6-3; CDR3: CASLLWGYQETQYF
J: TRBJ2-7; size: NA; V: TRBV9; CDR3: CASSVSPTYEQYF
J: TRBJ1-5; size: NA; V: TRBV7-2; CDR3: CASSLWGTNQQPQHF
J: TRBJ2-3; size: NA; V: TRBV12-3/TRBV12-4; CDR3: CASSDSRDRGLDTQYF
J: TRBJ2-7; size: NA; V: TRBV29-1; CDR3: CSVDPDRGDEQYF
J: TRBJ2-6; size: NA; V: TRBV28; CDR3: CASSMRLGRHSGANVLTF
J: TRBJ2-3; size: NA; V: TRBV6-2/TRBV6-3; CDR3: CASSPSAGGGTDTQYF
J: TRBJ2-5; size: medium-sized; V: TRBV18; CDR3: CASSRTGWETQYF
J: TRBJ2-1; size: NA; V: TRBV15; CDR3: CATSTRGVSYNEQFF
J: TRBJ2-5; size: NA; V: TRBV29-1; CDR3: CSVIPYLAEETQYF
J: TRBJ2-7; size: medium-sized; V: TRBV20-1; CDR3: CSARTGTAYEQYF
J: TRBJ2-7; size: NA; V: TRBV29-1; CDR3: CSVPGQDSYEQYF
J: TRBJ2-7; size: NA; V: TRBV3-1; CDR3: CASSQGTVSYEQYF
J: TRBJ1-1; size: NA; V: TRBV20-1; CDR3: CSARDIGRSNTEAFF
J: TRBJ2-3; size: NA; V: TRBV6-5; CDR3: CASSSYSTDTQYF
J: TRBJ2-7; size: NA; V: TRBV10-3; CDR3: CAISDLGGETQQYF